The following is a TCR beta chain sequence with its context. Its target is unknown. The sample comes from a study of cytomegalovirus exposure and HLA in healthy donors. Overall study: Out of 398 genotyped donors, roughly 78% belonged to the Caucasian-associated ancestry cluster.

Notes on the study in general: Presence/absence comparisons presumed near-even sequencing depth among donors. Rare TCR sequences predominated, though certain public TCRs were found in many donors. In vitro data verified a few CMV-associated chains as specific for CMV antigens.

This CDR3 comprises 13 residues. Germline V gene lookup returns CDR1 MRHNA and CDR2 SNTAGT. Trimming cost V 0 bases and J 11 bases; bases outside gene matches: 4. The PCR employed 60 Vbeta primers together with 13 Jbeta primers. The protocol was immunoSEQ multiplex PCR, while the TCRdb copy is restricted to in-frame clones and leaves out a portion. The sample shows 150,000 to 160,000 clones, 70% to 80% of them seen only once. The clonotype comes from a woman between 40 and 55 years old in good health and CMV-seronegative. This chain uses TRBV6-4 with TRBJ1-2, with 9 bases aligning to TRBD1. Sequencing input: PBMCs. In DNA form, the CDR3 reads TGTGCCAGCAGTGACTCGACAGGGGGTGGTTACACCTTC. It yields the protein CASSDSTGGGYTF.